The rows below give T cell receptor beta chains drawn from one sample of a study of CD4 T cells in relation to SARS-CoV-2 and coronaviruses. Only in-frame clones appear in the TCRdb table, and some are missing; sequencing was by immunoSEQ multiplex PCR. The sample has 35,000 to 45,000 clones, about 87% seen once. No antigens are known for them. Sequencing used naive CD4+ T cells from PBMCs, cultured in vitro. The receptors stem from an adult with COVID-19. CDR3s leave out the opening cysteine and the closing phenylalanine or tryptophan. The D gene is left open where the match is weak.

j_call	v_call	d_call	cdr3_aa
TRBJ1-3	TRBV5-1	TRBD1	ASSRQGTSGNTIY
TRBJ1-5	TRBV7-9	.	ASSRGEGQPQH
TRBJ2-7	TRBV12-3/TRBV12-4	.	ASSLKVGEQY
TRBJ2-2	TRBV21-1	.	ASSCAQGKAGVNTGELF
TRBJ2-4	TRBV7-9	.	ASSHSVSRPGDIQY
TRBJ1-2	TRBV7-8	.	ASSFSPNYGYT
TRBJ2-1	TRBV29-1	TRBD2	SVVTSGRVSNEQF
TRBJ1-2	TRBV3-1/TRBV3-2	TRBD1	ASSPRPTGGRGYT
TRBJ2-1	TRBV4-2	TRBD2	ASSPGLAGHEQF
TRBJ2-1	TRBV28	.	ASSTYNEQF
TRBJ1-3	TRBV9	.	ASSLQGVTGNTIY
TRBJ2-2	TRBV9	TRBD2	ASSAGGPTGELF
TRBJ2-7	TRBV5-4	TRBD2	ASSFVTSGVPYEQY
TRBJ1-1	TRBV3-1/TRBV3-2	.	ASSQGDRKYQAF
TRBJ2-5	TRBV25-1	.	ASSGSGETQY
TRBJ2-5	TRBV11-3	.	ASSLSLESGFQETQY
TRBJ2-1	TRBV28	TRBD2	ASSLRAGDRNEQF
TRBJ2-2	TRBV24-1	TRBD2	ATSDPLLTSGRTGELF
TRBJ2-3	TRBV3-1/TRBV3-2	.	ASSQVGVPVDTQY
TRBJ2-5	TRBV27	TRBD2	ASRKRGQETQY
TRBJ2-5	TRBV2	TRBD2	ASRSGTSGSQETQY
TRBJ2-3	TRBV5-1	.	ASSYPGRSVPDTQY
TRBJ2-5	TRBV7-3	.	ASRASAQETQY
TRBJ1-1	TRBV19	TRBD1	ASSRWDRDTEAF
TRBJ2-7	TRBV5-5	TRBD2	ASSLVHLGLVYYEQY
TRBJ2-1	TRBV7-9	.	ASRPSGGNEQF
TRBJ2-5	TRBV11-2	TRBD2	ASSDGGAGAQETQY
TRBJ2-5	TRBV5-1	.	ASSFAGPYQETQY
TRBJ2-5	TRBV2	.	ASTLLGRQETQY
TRBJ2-1	TRBV6-5	TRBD1	ASRTNRGIVNEQF
TRBJ2-7	TRBV7-9	.	ASSLRGDVSYEQY
TRBJ1-3	TRBV5-1	.	ASSFFSPGNTIY
TRBJ1-5	TRBV6-5	.	ASSRTAGQPQH
TRBJ2-1	TRBV19	.	ASRNSPGDNEQF
TRBJ2-5	TRBV7-9	TRBD2	ASSLRGQETQY
TRBJ2-1	TRBV1	.	TSSQDLGGLMSPDSSYNEQF
TRBJ2-7	TRBV6-5	.	ASSYKPGGPQN
TRBJ2-2	TRBV6-5	.	ASILDPNTGELF
TRBJ2-3	TRBV2	.	ASSEEGVTSTDTQY
TRBJ1-1	TRBV10-2	TRBD1	ASSAPGQGALEAF
TRBJ2-1	TRBV2	TRBD2	ASGGRTAFGEQF